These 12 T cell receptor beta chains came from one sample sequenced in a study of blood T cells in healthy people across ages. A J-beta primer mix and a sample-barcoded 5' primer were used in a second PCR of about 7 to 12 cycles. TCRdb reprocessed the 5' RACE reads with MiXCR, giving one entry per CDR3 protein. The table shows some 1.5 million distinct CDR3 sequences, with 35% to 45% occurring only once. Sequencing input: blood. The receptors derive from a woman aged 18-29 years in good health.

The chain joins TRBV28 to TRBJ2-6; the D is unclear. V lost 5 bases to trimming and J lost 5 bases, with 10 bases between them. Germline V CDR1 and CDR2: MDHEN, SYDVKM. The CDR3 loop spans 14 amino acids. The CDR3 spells CASSVEQRANVLTF. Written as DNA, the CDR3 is TGTGCCAGCAGTGTCGAGCAGCGGGCCAACGTCCTGACTTTC.

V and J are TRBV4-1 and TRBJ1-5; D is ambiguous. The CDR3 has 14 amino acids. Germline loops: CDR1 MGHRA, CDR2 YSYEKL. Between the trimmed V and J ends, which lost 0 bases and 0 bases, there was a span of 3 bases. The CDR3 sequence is CASSQEASNQPQHF. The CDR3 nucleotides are TGCGCCAGCAGCCAAGAGGCTAGCAATCAGCCCCAGCATTTT.

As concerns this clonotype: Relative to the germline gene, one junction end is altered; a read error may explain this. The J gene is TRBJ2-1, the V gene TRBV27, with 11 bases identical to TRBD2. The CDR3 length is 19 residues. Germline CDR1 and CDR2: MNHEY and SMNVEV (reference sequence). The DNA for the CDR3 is TGTACCAGCAGTTTACTTGGACTAGCGGGTGCCACGGGCTACAATGAGCAGTTCTTC. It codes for CTSSLLGLAGATGYNEQFF.

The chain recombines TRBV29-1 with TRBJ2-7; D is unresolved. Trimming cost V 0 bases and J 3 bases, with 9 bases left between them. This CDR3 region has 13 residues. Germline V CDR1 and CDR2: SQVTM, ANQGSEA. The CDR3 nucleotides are TGCAGCGTTGAAGAAACTGGCCGCTACGAGCAGTACTTC. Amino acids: CSVEETGRYEQYF.

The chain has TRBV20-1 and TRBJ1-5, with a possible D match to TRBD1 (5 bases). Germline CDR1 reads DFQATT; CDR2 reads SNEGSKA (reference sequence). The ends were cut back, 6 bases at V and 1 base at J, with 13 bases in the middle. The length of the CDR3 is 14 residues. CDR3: CSANHGASNQPQHF. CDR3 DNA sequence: TGCAGTGCAAATCACGGGGCAAGCAATCAGCCCCAGCATTTT.

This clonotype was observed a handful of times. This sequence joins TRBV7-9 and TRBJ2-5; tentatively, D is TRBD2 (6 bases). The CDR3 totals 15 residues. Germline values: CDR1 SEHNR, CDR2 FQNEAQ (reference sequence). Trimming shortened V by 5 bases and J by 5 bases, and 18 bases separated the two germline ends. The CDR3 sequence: CASSTRLLAAETQYF. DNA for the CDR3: TGTGCCAGCAGCACCCGACTACTAGCCGCGGAGACCCAGTACTTC.

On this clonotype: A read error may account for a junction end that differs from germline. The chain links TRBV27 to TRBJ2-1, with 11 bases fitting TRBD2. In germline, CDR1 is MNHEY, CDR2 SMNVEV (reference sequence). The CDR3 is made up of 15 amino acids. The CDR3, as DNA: TGTGCCAGCAGTTCAGGGACTAGCGGCTACAATGAGCGGTTCTTC. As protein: CASSSGTSGYNERFF.

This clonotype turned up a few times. Here the CDR3 DNA reads TGTGCCAGCACCGAATCTCCAGATACGCAGTATTTT. It yields the protein CASTESPDTQYF. The chain has TRBV7-9 and TRBJ2-3; D ambiguous. This CDR3 is built from 12 residues. Trimming stripped 7 bases from V and 4 bases from J, with 9 bases between. Germline values: CDR1 SEHNR, CDR2 FQNEAQ (reference sequence).

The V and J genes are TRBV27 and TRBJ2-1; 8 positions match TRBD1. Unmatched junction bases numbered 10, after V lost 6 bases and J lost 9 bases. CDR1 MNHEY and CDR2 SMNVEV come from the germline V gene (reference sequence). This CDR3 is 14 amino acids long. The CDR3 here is CASRVGTGGGEQFF. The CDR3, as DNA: TGTGCCAGCAGAGTCGGGACAGGAGGCGGTGAGCAGTTCTTC.

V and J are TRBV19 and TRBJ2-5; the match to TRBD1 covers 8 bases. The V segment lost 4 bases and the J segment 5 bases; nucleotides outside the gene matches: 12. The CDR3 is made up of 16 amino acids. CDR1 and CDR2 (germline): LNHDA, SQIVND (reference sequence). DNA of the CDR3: TGTGCCAGTAGTACGACATTGACAGGGGCGAGGGAGACCCAGTACTTC. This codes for CASSTTLTGARETQYF.

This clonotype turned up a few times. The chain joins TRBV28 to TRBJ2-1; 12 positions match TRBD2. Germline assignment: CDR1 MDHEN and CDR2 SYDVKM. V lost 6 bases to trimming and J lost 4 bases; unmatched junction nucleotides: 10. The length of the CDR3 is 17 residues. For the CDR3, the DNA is TGTGCCAGCAGGCTATTTCTAGCGGGAGGGCCTTACAATGAGCAGTTCTTC. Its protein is CASRLFLAGGPYNEQFF.

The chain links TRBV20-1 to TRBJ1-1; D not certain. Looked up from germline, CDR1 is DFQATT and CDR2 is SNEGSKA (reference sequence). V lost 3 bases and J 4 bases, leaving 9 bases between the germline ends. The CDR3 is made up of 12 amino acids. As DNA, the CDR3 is TGCAGTGCTAGTCTTCAGAGCACTGAAGCTTTCTTT. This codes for CSASLQSTEAFF.